This passage covers 10 T cell receptor beta chains from one sample sequenced in a study of early T cells in non-severe SARS-CoV-2 infection. TCRdb re-analysed the 5' RACE reads in MiXCR, keeping a single row per CDR3 protein. The profile shows about 38,000 distinct CDR3 sequences, less than 8% of them singletons. The specimen comprised whole blood, sampled at baseline. These receptors were obtained from an adult who was a healthcare worker with PCR-confirmed SARS-CoV-2 infection or an uninfected control (not recorded which).

The gene calls are TRBV30 and TRBJ2-5; D assignment may be TRBD1 or TRBD2 (5 bases each). The CDR3 is made up of 15 amino acids. The V gene lost 0 bases and the J gene lost 6 bases, with 17 bases spanning the gap. In germline, CDR1 is GTSNPN, CDR2 SVGIG (reference sequence). The CDR3 loop is CAWSVAPGTGKTQYF. CDR3 sequence (DNA): TGTGCCTGGAGTGTGGCTCCGGGGACCGGGAAGACCCAGTACTTC.

This clonotype was counted only a few times. The rearrangement links TRBV28 to TRBJ2-3, with TRBD2 matching over 8 bases. CDR1 is MDHEN, CDR2 SYDVKM, per germline. The CDR3 totals 16 residues. V shed 2 bases, J shed 1 base, and the junction held 5 bases outside the gene matches. In DNA form, the CDR3 reads TGTGCCAGCAGTTTAACGGGAGGGCCGGGCACAGATACGCAGTATTTT. Translation: CASSLTGGPGTDTQYF.

This clonotype was seen ten or more times. The rearrangement links TRBV5-1 to TRBJ2-3; D perhaps matches TRBD2 (5 bases). The germline V and J ends were trimmed by 4 bases and 1 base, with 13 bases remaining between them. The germline V gene encodes CDR1 SGHRS and CDR2 YFSETQ. This CDR3 has 15 amino acids. Here the CDR3 reads CASSRGGSGTDTQYF. Here the CDR3 DNA reads TGCGCCAGCAGCCGTGGCGGTAGCGGCACAGATACGCAGTATTTT.

This clonotype was detected many times. V gene TRBV24-1 combines with J gene TRBJ1-4; D unclear. CDR3 size: 14 residues. Trimming cost V 9 bases and J 0 bases, with 10 bases left between them. Germline V gene sequence: CDR1 KGHDR, CDR2 SFDVKD. The CDR3 is CATSRGATNEKLFF. CDR3 nucleotide sequence: TGTGCCACCTCACGAGGCGCAACTAATGAAAAACTGTTTTTT.

This clonotype was seen at least ten times. The rearrangement links TRBV12-3 or TRBV12-4 to TRBJ1-6, with a tentative D call TRBD1 (5 bases). The CDR3 consists of 14 residues. The V gene lost 7 bases and the J gene lost 9 bases, with 16 bases spanning the gap. The CDR3 DNA is TGTGCCAGCATGAATTGGGGGTTGCCTTCACCCCTCCACTTT. This translates into CASMNWGLPSPLHF.

V and J are TRBV27 and TRBJ2-3; 8 positions agree with TRBD2. The length of the CDR3 is 15 residues. The trim removed 6 bases at V and 0 bases at J, leaving 5 bases unmatched. Per germline, CDR1 MNHEY and CDR2 SMNVEV (reference sequence). The DNA of the CDR3 is TGTGCCAGCAGGCTACTAGCGGCTAGCACAGATACGCAGTATTTT. It is translated as CASRLLAASTDTQYF.

This clonotype was seen many times. The chain joins TRBV7-2 to TRBJ2-7; D ambiguous. There are 12 residues in the CDR3. Germline V gene lookup returns CDR1 SGHTA and CDR2 FQGNSA. Trimming shortened V by 7 bases and J by 5 bases, and 12 bases separated the two germline ends. CDR3 amino acids: CASTDDTNEQYF. In DNA form, the CDR3 reads TGTGCCAGCACCGACGACACAAACGAGCAGTACTTC. The full variable domain, in which reference TRBV7-2 and TRBJ2-7 provide the parts outside the CDR3, is GAGVSQSPSNKVTEKGKDVELRCDPISGHTALYWYRQSLGQGLEFLIYFQGNSAPDKSGLPSDRFSAERTGGSVSTLTIQRTQQEDSAVYLCASTDDTNEQYFGPGTRLTVT.

This clonotype was counted once. CDR3 region: CASSEGLAQSYEQYF. CDR3 nucleotide sequence: TGTGCCAGCAGCGAGGGACTAGCCCAGTCTTACGAGCAGTACTTC. The V call is TRBV9, the J call TRBJ2-7, with 9 bases that match TRBD2. The CDR3 has 15 residues. After removal of 3 bases from V and 4 bases from J, the junction contained 8 bases not matched to a gene. Germline values: CDR1 SGDLS, CDR2 YYNGEE.

There are many counts of this clonotype. The chain links TRBV7-2 to TRBJ2-2, with unresolved D. V lost 5 bases, J lost 5 bases, and 9 bases lay in between. Germline CDR1 is SGHTA and CDR2 is FQGNSA. The CDR3 spans 13 residues. CDR3 region: CASSRTRTGELFF. The CDR3, as DNA: TGTGCCAGCAGCCGTACACGAACCGGGGAGCTGTTTTTT.

On this clonotype itself: One base separates it from a far larger clone, so it is likely a read error. The rearrangement links TRBV12-3 or TRBV12-4 to TRBJ1-1, with a weak D call TRBD1 (6 bases). This CDR3 region has 13 residues. Deletions cut 2 bases from V and 3 bases from J, with 7 bases between. Written as DNA, the CDR3 is TGTGCCAGCAGTTTACAGGGGTACACTGAAGCTTTCTTT. Its translation is CASSLQGYTEAFF.